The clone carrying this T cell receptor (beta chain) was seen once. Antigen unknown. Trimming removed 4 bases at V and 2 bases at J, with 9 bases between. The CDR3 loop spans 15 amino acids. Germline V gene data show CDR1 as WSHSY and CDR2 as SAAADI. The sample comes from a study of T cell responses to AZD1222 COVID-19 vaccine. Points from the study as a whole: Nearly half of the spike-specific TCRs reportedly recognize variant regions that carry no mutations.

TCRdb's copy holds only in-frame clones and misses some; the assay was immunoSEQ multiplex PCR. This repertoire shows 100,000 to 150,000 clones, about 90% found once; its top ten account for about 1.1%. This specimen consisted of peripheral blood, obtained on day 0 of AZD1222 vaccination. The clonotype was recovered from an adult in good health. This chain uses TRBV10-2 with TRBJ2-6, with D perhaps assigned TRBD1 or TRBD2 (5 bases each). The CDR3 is CASSGGGPGANVLTF. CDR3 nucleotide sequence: TGCGCCAGCAGTGGTGGGGGACCTGGGGCCAACGTCCTGACTTTC.